Each of the 29 T cell receptor beta chains below was sequenced from the same sample in a study of human T cells and chemical hapten exposure. Time point of the sample: patch test 2, 6 weeks after DPC sensitization. Treatment indicated: therapeutic diphenylcyclopropenone sensitization with weekly scalp DPC. TCRdb reprocessed the RACE reads with MiXCR, giving one entry per CDR3 protein. The table lists 70,000 to 95,000 distinct CDR3 sequences, about 6.6% of them singletons. The material was whole blood, obtained in connection with sensitization to the hapten diphenylcyclopropenone (DPC). Receptor source: a woman in her 30s with alopecia areata. Some clones in this sample may be carry-over from other donors' samples.

This clonotype was seen many times. This chain links TRBV2 with TRBJ1-2; D not certain. Germline CDR1 SNHLY, CDR2 FYNNEI. V was pared by 6 bases and J by 3 bases, with 5 bases between. CDR3 length: 11 residues. CDR3 region: CASRADYGYTF. The CDR3 DNA sequence: TGTGCCAGCAGGGCCGACTATGGCTACACCTTC.

At least ten counts were recorded for this clonotype. J is TRBJ1-3 and V is TRBV2; D gene uncertain. Per germline, CDR1 SNHLY and CDR2 FYNNEI. The CDR3 is made up of 16 amino acids. Deletions cut 3 bases from V and 5 bases from J, with 17 bases between. The CDR3 nucleotides read TGTGCCAGCAGTGACGAGATCTGGGGTCCTCGAAACACCATATATTTT. Its translation: CASSDEIWGPRNTIYF.

This clonotype was seen a handful of times. This chain uses TRBV2 with TRBJ2-2, with D possibly matching TRBD1 (5 bases). CDR1 SNHLY and CDR2 FYNNEI come from the germline V gene. The CDR3 covers 13 residues. In nucleotides, the CDR3 is TGTGCTACGACAGATACGAACACCGGGGAGCTGTTTTTT. This gives the protein CATTDTNTGELFF.

This chain connects TRBV11-2 to TRBJ2-3, with TRBD2 as a possible D gene (6 bases). Germline V gene lookup returns CDR1 SGHAT and CDR2 FQNNGV. V lost 0 bases and J lost 3, with 19 bases in between. The CDR3 runs to 18 residues. The CDR3 sequence: CASSLDRRLASWTDTQYF. CDR3 sequence (DNA): TGTGCCAGCAGCTTAGATAGGCGGCTAGCGAGTTGGACAGATACGCAGTATTTT. The whole variable domain, remainder taken from reference TRBV11-2 and TRBJ2-3, is EAGVAQSPRYKIIEKRQSVAFWCNPISGHATLYWYQQILGQGPKLLIQFQNNGVVDDSQLPKDRFSAERLKGVDSTLKIQPAKLEDSAVYLCASSLDRRLASWTDTQYFGPGTRLTVL.

This clonotype showed up many times. The rearrangement uses TRBV2 and TRBJ2-1, with D perhaps matching TRBD1 (5 bases). V lost 0 bases, J lost 11 bases, and 11 bases lay in between. The CDR3 is 13 residues long. Germline CDR1 SNHLY, CDR2 FYNNEI. This chain's CDR3 is CASSEASQGKQFF. The DNA for the CDR3 is TGTGCCAGCAGTGAAGCGAGCCAGGGTAAGCAGTTCTTC.

This clonotype appeared many times. The chain employs TRBV15 and TRBJ1-5; perhaps TRBD1 as D (6 bases). Germline CDR1 is LNHNV and CDR2 is YYDKDF (reference sequence). This CDR3 has 22 residues. Trimming shortened V by 0 bases and J by 1 base, and 28 bases separated the two germline ends. CDR3 residues: CATSRDVFETGFFAGSNQPQHF. CDR3 bases: TGTGCCACCAGCAGAGATGTCTTTGAGACAGGTTTCTTTGCGGGAAGCAATCAGCCCCAGCATTTT.

This chain connects TRBV12-3 or TRBV12-4 to TRBJ2-3, with a tentative D call TRBD2 (5 bases). Deletions cut 0 bases from V and 4 bases from J, with 8 bases between. The length of the CDR3 is 14 residues. In nucleotides, the CDR3 is TGTGCCAGCAGTTTAGCCCTGCGGGCAGATACGCAGTATTTT. This translates into CASSLALRADTQYF.

This clonotype was detected many times. CDR3 region: CASSGSWVGTEAFF. The CDR3 nucleotides read TGTGCCAGCAGTGGATCCTGGGTTGGCACTGAAGCTTTCTTT. V is TRBV2 and J is TRBJ1-1; no clear D. The CDR3 has 14 residues. V lost 4 bases, J lost 4 bases, and 13 bases lay in between. The germline V gene has CDR1 SNHLY and CDR2 FYNNEI.

This clonotype was detected only a few times. This rearrangement joins TRBV19 to TRBJ1-2; tentative D call: TRBD1 (5 bases). The CDR3 is 15 residues long. V gave up 3 bases and J gave up 2 bases, with 13 bases separating them. Per the germline V gene, CDR1 is LNHDA and CDR2 is SQIVND (reference sequence). In nucleotides, the CDR3 is TGTGCCAGTAGTATTGGACTAGGGGCGAACTATGGCTACACCTTC. This codes for CASSIGLGANYGYTF.

This clonotype was found many times. The V call is TRBV18, the J call TRBJ1-4; weak D call: TRBD1 (6 bases). The germline gives CDR1 KGHSH, CDR2 LQKENI. V lost 2 bases, J lost 4 bases, and 11 bases lay in between. This CDR3 is built from 15 residues. CDR3 DNA sequence: TGTGCCAGCTCACCAACGACAGGATATAATGAAAAACTGTTTTTT. Protein: CASSPTTGYNEKLFF. Full variable domain (outside the CDR3, taken from reference TRBV18 and TRBJ1-4): NAGVMQNPRHLVRRRGQEARLRCSPMKGHSHVYWYRQLPEEGLKFMVYLQKENIIDESGMPKERFSAEFPKEGPSILRIQQVVRGDSAAYFCASSPTTGYNEKLFFGSGTQLSVL.

This clonotype appeared a few times. The V gene is TRBV6-1, the J gene TRBJ2-3; 7 bases align to TRBD1. With V trimmed by 8 bases and J by 1 base, 6 bases remained unmatched. Germline lookup yields CDR1 MNHNS and CDR2 SASEGT. The CDR3 covers 14 residues. Here the CDR3 reads CASFYTGGTDTQYF. CDR3 DNA sequence: TGTGCCAGCTTTTATACAGGGGGCACAGATACGCAGTATTTT.

V and J are TRBV27 and TRBJ1-4, with unresolved D. Trimming removed 6 bases at V and 4 bases at J, with 15 bases between. CDR1 is MNHEY, CDR2 SMNVEV, per germline (reference sequence). The CDR3 totals 15 residues. The CDR3 DNA sequence: TGTGCCAGCAGGGAATTGGGCAGCCTTAATGAAAAACTGTTTTTT. This codes for CASRELGSLNEKLFF.

This clonotype was counted a few times. The V and J genes are TRBV6-2 or TRBV6-3 and TRBJ1-1; D remains ambiguous. V was clipped by 2 bases and J by 3 bases, with 16 bases between them. Germline V lookup: CDR1 MNHEY, CDR2 SVGEGT. The CDR3 extends over 16 amino acids. For the CDR3, the DNA is TGTGCCAGCAGTTACGGGGTCGCTGGGATGGACACTGAAGCTTTCTTT. Translated, it gives CASSYGVAGMDTEAFF.

The rearrangement links TRBV27 to TRBJ1-1; a weak D match, TRBD1 (5 bases). CDR3 size: 11 residues. With 10 bases removed from V and 5 bases from J, the gap between germline ends came to 11 bases. Germline CDR1 MNHEY, CDR2 SMNVEV (reference sequence). The DNA for the CDR3 is TGTGCCACGTCGGGGCCGACTGAAGCTTTCTTT. Its translation: CATSGPTEAFF.

The V and J genes are TRBV20-1 and TRBJ1-2, with D possibly TRBD1 on 5 matching bases. This CDR3 is built from 13 residues. The germline V and J ends were trimmed by 6 bases and 3 bases, with 14 bases remaining between them. Per the germline V gene, CDR1 is DFQATT and CDR2 is SNEGSKA (reference sequence). CDR3 in DNA: TGCAGTGCCTCGGCCGGGGGGGACTATGGCTACACCTTC. Its protein product is CSASAGGDYGYTF.

This clonotype was counted ten times or more. Here the CDR3 reads CAISVGRTGDTDTQYF. CDR3 in DNA: TGTGCCATCAGTGTTGGTCGGACAGGCGACACAGATACGCAGTATTTT. The V gene is TRBV10-3, the J gene TRBJ2-3; 7 nucleotides line up with TRBD1. The junction had 9 bases not matched to a gene; V was cut back by 4 bases and J by 2 bases. The CDR3 is made up of 16 amino acids. The germline gives CDR1 ENHRY, CDR2 SYGVKD.

The sample holds many counts of this clonotype. The rearrangement joins TRBV7-8 to TRBJ1-5, with D perhaps TRBD1 (6 bases). Germline V gene data show CDR1 as SGHVS and CDR2 as FQNEAQ. V lost 5 bases and J lost 0, with 14 bases in between. The CDR3 sequence is 16 residues long. The CDR3 reads CASSQGDNYSNQPQHF. The CDR3 nucleotides read TGTGCCAGCAGCCAAGGGGACAATTATAGCAATCAGCCCCAGCATTTT.

This clonotype was seen repeatedly, ten times or more. The chain uses TRBV20-1 and TRBJ2-7; D is undetermined. This CDR3 is built from 14 residues. Germline V lookup: CDR1 DFQATT, CDR2 SNEGSKA (reference sequence). V was trimmed by 6 bases and J by 0 bases, leaving 15 bases between them. Here the CDR3 DNA reads TGCAGTGCAGACCCAGCCACTTCCTCCTACGAGCAGTACTTC. This codes for CSADPATSSYEQYF.

Ten or more counts support this clonotype. The gene calls are TRBV27 and TRBJ2-5, with D perhaps TRBD2 (6 bases). The CDR3 is 15 amino acids. The V end lost 2 bases, the J end lost 1 base, and 11 bases lay between the germline ends. The germline gives CDR1 MNHEY, CDR2 SMNVEV (reference sequence). CDR3: CASSLRPAGQETQYF. CDR3 in DNA: TGTGCCAGCAGTTTACGTCCAGCGGGCCAAGAGACCCAGTACTTC.

V usage is TRBV18 and J usage is TRBJ1-3, with 9 bases fitting TRBD1. The CDR3 has 13 amino acids. The J segment lost 6 bases and the V segment lost 6 bases, leaving 3 bases of the junction unmatched. The germline V gene encodes CDR1 KGHSH and CDR2 LQKENI. In DNA, the CDR3 is TGTGCCAGCTCCCGGACAGGGGAAAACACCATATATTTT. Translating it yields CASSRTGENTIYF.

This clonotype was recorded at least ten times. The chain carries TRBV19 and TRBJ2-7; 7 nucleotides line up with TRBD1. Germline lookup yields CDR1 LNHDA and CDR2 SQIVND (reference sequence). The CDR3 has 14 amino acids. Losses at the gene ends were 10 bases for V and 4 bases for J; bases not matched to a gene: 13. CDR3 residues: CAIPPGQSLYEQYF. CDR3 in DNA: TGTGCCATCCCACCGGGACAGAGCCTTTACGAGCAGTACTTC.

This clonotype was seen many times. The rearrangement joins TRBV6-2 or TRBV6-3 to TRBJ2-3; TRBD2 agrees at 10 bases. This CDR3 has 19 amino acids. After removal of 0 bases from V and 2 bases from J, the junction contained 11 bases not matched to a gene. The germline gives CDR1 MNHEY, CDR2 SVGEGT. The CDR3 reads CASSYSLTTGLAITDTQYF. In DNA form, the CDR3 reads TGTGCCAGCAGTTACTCCCTTACCACGGGACTAGCGATCACAGATACGCAGTATTTT.

V and J are TRBV19 and TRBJ1-6; D gene uncertain. From germline, CDR1 is LNHDA and CDR2 SQIVND (reference sequence). The CDR3 extends over 15 amino acids. V was shortened by 10 bases and J by 5 bases, with 18 bases between the two germline ends. CDR3 amino acids: CATTPLQLNNSPLHF. CDR3 coding DNA: TGTGCCACCACGCCACTTCAGCTCAATAATTCACCCCTCCACTTT.

This clonotype was counted ten times or more. The V and J genes are TRBV25-1 and TRBJ2-5; D gene uncertain. Trimming removed 8 bases at V and 2 bases at J, with 3 bases between. In germline, CDR1 is MGHDK, CDR2 SYGVNS. The CDR3 sequence is 10 residues long. CDR3 in DNA: TGTGCCAGCGGTCAAGAGACCCAGTACTTC. Protein: CASGQETQYF.

There are many counts of this clonotype. The rearrangement uses TRBV6-5 and TRBJ1-1, with TRBD1 as a possible D gene (5 bases). The V gene lost 7 bases and the J gene lost 1 base, with 13 bases spanning the gap. Germline V gene lookup returns CDR1 MNHEY and CDR2 SVGAGI. CDR3 size: 14 residues. CDR3 bases: TGTGCCAGCACTTCAGAGAGGGGGAACACTGAAGCTTTCTTT. Translated, it gives CASTSERGNTEAFF.

There are many counts of this clonotype. The genes are TRBV7-2 and TRBJ2-7, with D uncertain. The CDR3 length is 13 residues. Germline lookup yields CDR1 SGHTA and CDR2 FQGNSA. Trimming took 5 bases from V and 5 from J, leaving 13 bases between them. CDR3 DNA: TGTGCCAGCAGCAGAACCTCAAGCCACGAGCAGTACTTC. It codes for CASSRTSSHEQYF.

The V gene is TRBV3-1, the J gene TRBJ2-4; 11 bases line up with TRBD2. This CDR3 comprises 19 residues. Looked up from germline, CDR1 is LGHDT and CDR2 is YNNKEL (reference sequence). Trimming at V came to 4 bases and at J to 5 bases, leaving 16 bases not matched to a gene. The CDR3 bases are TGTGCCAGCAGCCCCCGACTAGCGGGGCCCTCGGGTTGGGAAAACATTCAGTACTTC. This sequence encodes CASSPRLAGPSGWENIQYF.

This clonotype was picked up a small number of times. This chain joins TRBV13 and TRBJ1-6; perhaps TRBD1 as D (5 bases). Germline-derived CDR1 and CDR2 are PRHDT and FYEKMQ (reference sequence). Trimming left V 3 bases short and J 6 bases short, with 9 bases between. This CDR3 region has 14 residues. The CDR3 DNA reads as TGTGCCAGCAGCTTCCGGGACGGTAATTCACCCCTCCACTTT. This codes for CASSFRDGNSPLHF.

This clonotype has only a few counts. The gene calls are TRBV11-2 and TRBJ2-1; perhaps D is TRBD1 or TRBD2 (7 bases each). The germline gives CDR1 SGHAT, CDR2 FQNNGV. Trimming left V 4 bases short and J 6 bases short, with 13 bases between. The CDR3 is made up of 14 amino acids. CDR3: CASSSRGGVNEQFF. Here the CDR3 DNA reads TGTGCCAGCAGCTCCAGGGGGGGGGTCAATGAGCAGTTCTTC.